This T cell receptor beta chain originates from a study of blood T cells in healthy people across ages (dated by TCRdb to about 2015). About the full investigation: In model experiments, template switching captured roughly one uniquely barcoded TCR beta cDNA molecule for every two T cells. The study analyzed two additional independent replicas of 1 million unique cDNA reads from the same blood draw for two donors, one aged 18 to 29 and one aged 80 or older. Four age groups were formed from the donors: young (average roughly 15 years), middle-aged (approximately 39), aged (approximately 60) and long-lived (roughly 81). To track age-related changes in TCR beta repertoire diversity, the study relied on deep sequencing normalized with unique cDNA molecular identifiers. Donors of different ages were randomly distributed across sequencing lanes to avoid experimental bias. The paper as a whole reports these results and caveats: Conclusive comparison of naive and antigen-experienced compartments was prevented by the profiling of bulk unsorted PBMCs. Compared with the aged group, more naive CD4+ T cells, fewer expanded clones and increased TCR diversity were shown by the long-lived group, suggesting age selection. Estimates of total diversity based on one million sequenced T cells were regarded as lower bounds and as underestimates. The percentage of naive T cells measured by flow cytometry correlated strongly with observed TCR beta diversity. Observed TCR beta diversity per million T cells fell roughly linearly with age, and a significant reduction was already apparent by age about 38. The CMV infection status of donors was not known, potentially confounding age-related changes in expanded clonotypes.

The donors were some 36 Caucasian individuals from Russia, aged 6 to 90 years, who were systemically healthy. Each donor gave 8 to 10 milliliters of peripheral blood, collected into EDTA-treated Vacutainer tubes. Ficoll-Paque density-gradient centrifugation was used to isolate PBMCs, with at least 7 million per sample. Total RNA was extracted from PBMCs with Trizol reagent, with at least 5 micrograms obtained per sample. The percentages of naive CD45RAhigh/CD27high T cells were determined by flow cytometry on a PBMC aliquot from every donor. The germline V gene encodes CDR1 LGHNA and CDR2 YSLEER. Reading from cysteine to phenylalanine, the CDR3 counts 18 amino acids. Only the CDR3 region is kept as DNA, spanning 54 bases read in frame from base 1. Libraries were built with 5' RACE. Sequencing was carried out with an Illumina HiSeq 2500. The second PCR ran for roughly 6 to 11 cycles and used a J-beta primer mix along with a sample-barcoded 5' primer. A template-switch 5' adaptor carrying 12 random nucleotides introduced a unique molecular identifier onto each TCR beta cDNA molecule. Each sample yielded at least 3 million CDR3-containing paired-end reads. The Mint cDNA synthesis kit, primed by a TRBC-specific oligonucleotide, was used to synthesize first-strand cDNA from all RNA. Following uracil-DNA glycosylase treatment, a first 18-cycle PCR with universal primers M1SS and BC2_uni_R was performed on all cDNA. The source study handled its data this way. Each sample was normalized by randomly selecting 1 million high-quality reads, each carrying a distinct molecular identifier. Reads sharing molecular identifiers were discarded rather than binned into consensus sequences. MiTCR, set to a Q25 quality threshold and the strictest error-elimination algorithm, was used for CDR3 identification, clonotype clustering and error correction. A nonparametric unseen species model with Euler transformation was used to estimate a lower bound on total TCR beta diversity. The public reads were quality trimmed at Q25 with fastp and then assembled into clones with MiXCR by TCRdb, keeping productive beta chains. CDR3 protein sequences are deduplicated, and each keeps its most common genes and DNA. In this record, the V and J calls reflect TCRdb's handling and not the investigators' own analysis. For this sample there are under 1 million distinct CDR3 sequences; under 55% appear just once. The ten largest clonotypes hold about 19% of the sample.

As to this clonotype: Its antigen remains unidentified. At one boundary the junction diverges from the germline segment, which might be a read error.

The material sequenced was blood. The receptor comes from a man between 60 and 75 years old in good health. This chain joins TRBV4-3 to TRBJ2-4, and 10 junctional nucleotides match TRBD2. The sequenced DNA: TGCGCCAGCAGCCAAGATACGGGGGTTAGCGGGGGGCGGTACGAGCAGTGCTTC. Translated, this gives CASSQDTGVSGGRYEQCF.